These 23 T cell receptor beta chains were sequenced from one sample in a study of cytomegalovirus exposure and HLA in healthy donors (dated by TCRdb to about 2017). The library was obtained by the immunoSEQ multiplex PCR assay. For the multiplex PCR, a mixture combining 60 forward primers for TCR Vbeta segments and 13 reverse primers for TCR Jbeta segments was used. In its TCRdb copy, this immuneACCESS table keeps in-frame sequences only and misses some clones. Where compared with another copy, unresolved V genes explain less than half of these, and the others have no known cause. In this sample the table shows 150,000 to 180,000 clones, less than 80% of which occur a single time. In total, the top ten clones hold 2% to 2.5% of the sample. Sequencing was performed on PBMCs. The source of these receptors is a young man in good health and CMV-seronegative.

This clone was counted a few times. The chain joins TRBV5-1 to TRBJ2-5; 11 bases line up with TRBD2. Germline-derived CDR1 and CDR2 are SGHRS and YFSETQ. This CDR3 is built from 15 residues. The ends lost 7 bases at V and 2 bases at J; junction bases unmatched: 7. The CDR3 loop reads CASGRGLAVQETQYF. The CDR3 DNA reads as TGCGCCAGCGGCCGGGGACTAGCGGTACAAGAGACCCAGTACTTC.

Notes on this clone: At one end the junction does not follow the germline gene, possibly because of a read error. The chain couples TRBV9 to TRBJ1-2; 8 positions match TRBD1. CDR1 and CDR2 from the germline V gene are SGDLS and YYNGEE. The CDR3 length is 16 residues. For the CDR3, the DNA is TGTGCCAGCAGCGACTCCCGGACAGGGCGAATCTATGGCTACCCCTTC. Encoded protein: CASSDSRTGRIYGYPF.

The chain links TRBV9 to TRBJ2-5, with 13 bases lining up with TRBD2. Germline V gene sequence: CDR1 SGDLS, CDR2 YYNGEE. This CDR3 has 16 amino acids. V gave up 0 bases and J gave up 2 bases; unmatched junction bases: 1. CDR3 coding DNA: TGTGCCAGCAGCGTAGGGGGACTAGCGGGGCAAGAGACCCAGTACTTC. Amino acids: CASSVGGLAGQETQYF. Looking up the rest from reference TRBV9 and TRBJ2-5 gives the full variable domain: DSGVTQTPKHLITATGQRVTLRCSPRSGDLSVYWYQQSLDQGLQFLIQYYNGEERAKGNILERFSAQQFPDLHSELNLSSLELGDSALYFCASSVGGLAGQETQYFGPGTRLLVL.

The V gene is TRBV2, the J gene TRBJ2-2; no reliable D call. The ends were cut back, 4 bases at V and 2 bases at J, with 5 bases in the middle. Per germline, CDR1 SNHLY and CDR2 FYNNEI. The CDR3 covers 13 residues. In DNA form, the CDR3 reads TGTGCCAGCAGTGTCGGTAACACCGGGGAGCTGTTTTTT. Protein product: CASSVGNTGELFF.

The sample holds a few counts of this clone. The chain carries TRBV30 and TRBJ2-7; 9 bases are a match to TRBD1. Germline V CDR1 and CDR2: GTSNPN, SVGIG (reference sequence). Losses at the gene ends were 3 bases for V and 3 bases for J; bases not matched to a gene: 6. This CDR3 comprises 14 residues. CDR3 region: CAWREGDRDYEQYF. The CDR3 DNA is TGTGCCTGGAGAGAAGGGGACAGGGACTACGAGCAGTACTTC.

This clone appeared a single time. The genes are TRBV6-1 and TRBJ2-1, with D possibly TRBD1 on 6 matching bases. This CDR3 is built from 14 residues. Looked up from germline, CDR1 is MNHNS and CDR2 is SASEGT. The germline V and J ends were trimmed by 2 bases and 6 bases, with 11 bases remaining between them. The CDR3 loop is CASSESDRFNEQFF. The CDR3 nucleotides read TGTGCCAGCAGTGAATCGGACAGATTCAATGAGCAGTTCTTC.

The CDR3 DNA sequence: TGTGCCAGCAGCTCCGGACGGACAGGGGTCGATGAGCAGTTCTTC. Amino acids: CASSSGRTGVDEQFF. The rearrangement uses TRBV7-2 and TRBJ2-1, with 9 bases lining up with TRBD1. After removal of 4 bases from V and 8 bases from J, the junction contained 9 bases not matched to a gene. This CDR3 is 15 amino acids long. Germline V lookup: CDR1 SGHTA, CDR2 FQGNSA.

The chain uses TRBV29-1 and TRBJ2-3; possible D gene TRBD2, 6 bases. The CDR3 has 14 amino acids. Germline CDR1 is SQVTM and CDR2 is ANQGSEA. Trimming took off 6 bases at V and 0 bases at J, with 13 bases between the two ends. This CDR3 reads CSVQAGHSTDTQYF. CDR3 DNA sequence: TGCAGCGTACAAGCGGGTCATAGCACAGATACGCAGTATTTT.

The chain links TRBV6-4 to TRBJ1-2; D is unresolved. CDR3 length equals 15 residues. Germline CDR1 and CDR2: MRHNA and SNTAGT. The V gene lost 10 bases and the J gene lost 5 bases, with 23 bases spanning the gap. CDR3 nucleotide sequence: TGTGCCACCCTCAACCTTTGGACGGGAGGATATGGCTACACCTTC. The encoded protein is CATLNLWTGGYGYTF.

This chain uses TRBV2 with TRBJ1-1, with a weak D call TRBD1 (5 bases). CDR3 length: 14 amino acids. Germline lookup yields CDR1 SNHLY and CDR2 FYNNEI. V was shortened by 7 bases and J by 6 bases, with 18 bases between the two germline ends. The CDR3 region is CASTRTPTTAEAFF. In DNA, the CDR3 is TGTGCCAGCACTCGGACACCCACCACGGCTGAAGCTTTCTTT.

The rearrangement joins TRBV6-5 to TRBJ2-1, with D maybe TRBD1 (6 bases). Looked up from germline, CDR1 is MNHEY and CDR2 is SVGAGI. The V end lost 2 bases, the J end lost 5 bases, and 7 bases lay between the germline ends. The CDR3 sequence is 13 residues long. CDR3 sequence (DNA): TGTGCCAGCAGTTACGGGACACACAATGAGCAGTTCTTC. It yields the protein CASSYGTHNEQFF.

This chain connects TRBV7-3 to TRBJ1-2; TRBD1 aligns across 10 bases. V dropped 0 bases and J dropped 4; count of bases not matched to a gene: 5. Germline V gene lookup returns CDR1 SGHTA and CDR2 FQGTGA. The CDR3 is 16 amino acids. CDR3 in DNA: TGTGCCAGCAGCTTAACGGGGACAGGGGACGTCTATGGCTACACCTTC. As protein: CASSLTGTGDVYGYTF.

This clone was found many times. The rearrangement joins TRBV14 to TRBJ1-1, with D tentatively TRBD1 (6 bases). The CDR3 length is 13 residues. The germline V gene has CDR1 SGHDN and CDR2 FVKESK. The V end lost 11 bases, the J end lost 1 base, and 14 bases lay between the germline ends. CDR3 bases: TGTGCCGGACAGCCACAGGGGAACACTGAAGCTTTCTTT. Amino acid sequence: CAGQPQGNTEAFF.

This chain uses TRBV6-6 with TRBJ1-5; 7 nucleotides line up with TRBD1. Germline trimming cut 0 bases from V and 4 bases from J; bases unmatched to any gene: 6. CDR3 size: 16 residues. The V gene's germline CDR1 is MNHNY and CDR2 SVGAGI (reference sequence). CDR3 residues: CASSYSGGVGNQPQHF. CDR3 DNA sequence: TGTGCCAGCAGTTACTCAGGGGGCGTGGGGAATCAGCCCCAGCATTTT.

The chain combines TRBV28 with TRBJ2-7; TRBD1 matches at 12 bases. The CDR3 covers 17 residues. V shed 4 bases, J shed 1 base, and the junction held 8 bases outside the gene matches. Germline-derived CDR1 and CDR2 are MDHEN and SYDVKM. CDR3 amino acids: CASSSGTGGQGSYEQYF. In nucleotides, the CDR3 is TGTGCCAGCAGTTCCGGGACAGGGGGCCAAGGGTCCTACGAGCAGTACTTC.

This chain links TRBV29-1 with TRBJ1-2; TRBD1 matches 8 bases. From germline, CDR1 is SQVTM and CDR2 ANQGSEA. Trimming cost V 6 bases and J 7 bases; bases outside gene matches: 4. This CDR3 region has 11 residues. The CDR3 here is CSVGQGSGYTF. In DNA form, the CDR3 reads TGCAGCGTCGGACAGGGTAGTGGCTACACCTTC.

This sequence joins TRBV2 and TRBJ2-7; TRBD1 matches 8 bases. Germline V CDR1 and CDR2: SNHLY, FYNNEI. Trimming took 5 bases from V and 0 from J; bases not matched to a gene: 3. The CDR3 is 14 amino acids. CDR3 sequence (DNA): TGTGCCAGCAGTCGACAGGGGAGCTCCTACGAGCAGTACTTC. Translating gives CASSRQGSSYEQYF.

The chain links TRBV7-2 to TRBJ1-4; 7 bases are a match to TRBD1. The CDR3 has 13 residues. CDR1 SGHTA and CDR2 FQGNSA come from the germline V gene. V was clipped by 8 bases and J by 4 bases; unmatched bases: 4. The CDR3 DNA sequence: TGTGCCAGCGGGACAGAGCTTAATGAAAAACTGTTTTTT. This codes for CASGTELNEKLFF. The complete variable domain, with remaining parts taken from reference TRBV7-2 and TRBJ1-4, reads GAGVSQSPSNKVTEKGKDVELRCDPISGHTALYWYRQSLGQGLEFLIYFQGNSAPDKSGLPSDRFSAERTGGSVSTLTIQRTQQEDSAVYLCASGTELNEKLFFGSGTQLSVL.

The CDR3 reads CSVYDRGNGANVLTF. The DNA for the CDR3 is TGCAGCGTATATGACCGGGGTAATGGGGCCAACGTCCTGACTTTC. This chain uses TRBV29-1 with TRBJ2-6; D is perhaps TRBD2 (5 bases). The CDR3 loop spans 15 amino acids. CDR1 SQVTM and CDR2 ANQGSEA come from the germline V gene. V was shortened by 6 bases and J by 3 bases, with 15 bases between the two germline ends.

This clone was seen a single time. This chain joins TRBV5-4 and TRBJ2-2; TRBD1 matches 7 bases. The CDR3 contains 16 residues. The V segment lost 4 bases and the J segment 3 bases; nucleotides outside the gene matches: 9. CDR1 and CDR2 from the germline V gene are SGHNT and YYREEE (reference sequence). The CDR3 bases are TGTGCCAGCAGCGAGACAGGGTACGAGGACACCGGGGAGCTGTTTTTT. Encoded protein: CASSETGYEDTGELFF. Based on the CDR3 plus reference TRBV5-4 and TRBJ2-2, the full variable domain is ETGVTQSPTHLIKTRGQQVTLRCSSQSGHNTVSWYQQALGQGPQFIFQYYREEENGRGNFPPRFSGLQFPNYSSELNVNALELDDSALYLCASSETGYEDTGELFFGEGSRLTVL.

In its sample, this clone was seen a few times. J is TRBJ2-2 and V is TRBV25-1; 7 positions match TRBD1. From germline, CDR1 is MGHDK and CDR2 SYGVNS. J was trimmed by 1 base and V by 7 bases; bases with no gene match: 6. CDR3 size: 15 residues. As DNA, the CDR3 is TGTGCCAGCATAGAGGGGGCCGGGAACACCGGGGAGCTGTTTTTT. Its translation: CASIEGAGNTGELFF.

Written as DNA, the CDR3 is TGTGCCAGCAGCTTCCCAAGGCAGGGGATCTACAATGAGCAGTTCTTC. Translated, it gives CASSFPRQGIYNEQFF. The V call is TRBV7-9, the J call TRBJ2-1; a possible D gene is TRBD1 (6 bases). Looked up from germline, CDR1 is SEHNR and CDR2 is FQNEAQ (reference sequence). The CDR3 contains 16 residues. Trimming cost V 3 bases and J 3 bases, with 15 bases left between them.

The chain carries TRBV18 and TRBJ1-2, with D possibly matching TRBD1 (6 bases). This CDR3 has 16 residues. V was shortened by 0 bases and J by 5 bases, with 16 bases between the two germline ends. Looked up from germline, CDR1 is KGHSH and CDR2 is LQKENI. CDR3 region: CASSPPGTPMGYGYTF. The CDR3 region has the DNA TGTGCCAGCTCACCACCGGGGACACCAATGGGTTATGGCTACACCTTC.